This T cell receptor beta chain was profiled in a study of blood T cell repertoires in COVID-19. Study-level information: Both acute and convalescent COVID-19 samples were obtained from the United States, Italy and Spain.

Profiling relied on immunoSEQ multiplex PCR, and the TCRdb table lists in-frame clones only, not all of them. The sample holds 110,000 or so clones; about 85% are singletons and the top ten take less than 9.5%. The length of the CDR3 is 13 residues. The germline V and J ends were trimmed by 1 base and 6 bases, with 9 bases remaining between them. The germline V gene has CDR1 LNHDA and CDR2 SQIVND (reference sequence). Sequences were obtained from peripheral blood. The chain carries TRBV19 and TRBJ1-2, with D perhaps TRBD1 (5 bases). This TCR was sampled from a human donor in a cohort sampled during active COVID-19. The CDR3 bases are TGTGCCAGTAGTATAGGACAGAAGGATGGCTACACCTTC. It is translated as CASSIGQKDGYTF.